The rows below give T cell receptor beta chains drawn from one sample of a study of T-cell memory formation after mild COVID-19. In TCRdb, the 5' RACE reads were re-called with MiXCR into one record per CDR3 protein. The table has 280,000 or so distinct CDR3 sequences, about a sixth seen once. The sequenced sample consisted of PBMCs or a T cell subset sorted from them (not recorded which). These receptors were obtained from a man aged 18 to 29 who had mild COVID-19 (a few samples of this study predate the infection). Cell type and time point are not known. Each CDR3 is given with its conserved first and last residue. Fields, in order: D gene, V gene, clone size, J gene, CDR3 protein, CDR3 DNA. The D gene is left open where the match is weak. Expanded clones are given a class, and other clones once, few, many or no size at all.

.	TRBV4-3	few	TRBJ2-5	CASSQGGSGVSQETQYF	TGCGCCAGCAGCCAAGGTGGAAGCGGCGTCTCGCAAGAGACCCAGTACTTC
.	TRBV12-3/TRBV12-4	.	TRBJ1-5	CASGETDFYSNQPQHF	TGTGCCAGCGGGGAGACGGACTTTTATAGCAATCAGCCCCAGCATTTT
.	TRBV29-1	.	TRBJ1-3	CSVEIRGNTIYF	TGCAGCGTTGAGATCCGGGGAAACACCATATATTTT
TRBD1	TRBV5-1	once	TRBJ1-2	CASSLAPGQGAYGYTF	TGCGCCAGCAGCTTGGCCCCGGGACAGGGGGCCTATGGCTACACCTTC
.	TRBV6-2/TRBV6-3	.	TRBJ2-1	CASSRYRAGENEQFF	TGTGCCAGCAGCCGATACAGGGCAGGGGAGAATGAGCAGTTCTTC
TRBD1	TRBV7-2	.	TRBJ1-1	CASSSGTGITEAFF	TGTGCCAGCAGCTCCGGGACAGGGATTACTGAAGCTTTCTTT
TRBD1	TRBV4-2	few	TRBJ2-3	CASSQGPMTGGTADTQYF	TGTGCCAGCAGCCAAGGGCCTATGACAGGGGGCACTGCAGATACGCAGTATTTT
TRBD1	TRBV18	.	TRBJ1-1	CASSSILQGKNTEAFF	TGTGCCAGCTCGTCCATTTTACAGGGGAAGAACACTGAAGCTTTCTTT
TRBD2	TRBV10-3	.	TRBJ2-5	CAISELGGETQYF	TGTGCCATCAGTGAGCTGGGAGGGGAGACCCAGTACTTC
.	TRBV7-9	few	TRBJ2-7	CASSLGPNEQYF	TGTGCCAGCAGCTTAGGACCTAACGAGCAGTACTTC